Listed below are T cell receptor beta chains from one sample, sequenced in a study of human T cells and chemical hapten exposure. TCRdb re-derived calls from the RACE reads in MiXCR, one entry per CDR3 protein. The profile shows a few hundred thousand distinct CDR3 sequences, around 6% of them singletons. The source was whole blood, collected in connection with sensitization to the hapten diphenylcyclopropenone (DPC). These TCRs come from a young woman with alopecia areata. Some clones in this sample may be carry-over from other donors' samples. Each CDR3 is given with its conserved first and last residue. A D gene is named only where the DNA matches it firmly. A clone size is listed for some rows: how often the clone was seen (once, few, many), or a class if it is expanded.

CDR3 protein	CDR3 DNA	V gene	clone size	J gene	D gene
CASSPTLGAHSYNSPLHF	TGTGCCAGCAGCCCAACCCTTGGGGCCCACTCCTATAATTCACCCCTCCACTTT	TRBV5-6	few	TRBJ1-6	-
CASTPLAVTDTQYF	TGTGCCAGCACCCCACTAGCGGTTACAGATACGCAGTATTTT	TRBV28	few	TRBJ2-3	TRBD2
CASSLEQIASYEQYF	TGTGCCAGCAGCTTAGAACAGATAGCTTCCTACGAGCAGTACTTC	TRBV7-9	-	TRBJ2-7	-
CASSLAGQRMETQYF	TGCGCCAGCAGCTTGGCCGGACAGCGGATGGAGACCCAGTACTTC	TRBV5-1	few	TRBJ2-5	-
CASGPLDEQYF	TGTGCCAGCGGACCCTTAGACGAGCAGTACTTC	TRBV5-4	few	TRBJ2-7	-
CASGLGTQGSTDTQYF	TGTGCTAGTGGTTTGGGAACACAGGGGAGCACAGATACGCAGTATTTT	TRBV12-5	-	TRBJ2-3	TRBD1
CASSPGTANYEQYF	TGTGCCAGCAGCCCGGGGACAGCTAACTACGAGCAGTACTTC	TRBV7-6	many	TRBJ2-7	TRBD1
CASSFGGHWQYF	TGTGCCAGCAGCTTTGGGGGGCACTGGCAGTACTTC	TRBV7-9	many	TRBJ2-7	-
CASSLSRQDTQYF	TGTGCCAGCAGCCTCAGTCGTCAAGATACGCAGTATTTT	TRBV13	few	TRBJ2-3	-
CAISGSAGNNSPLHF	TGTGCCATCAGTGGATCAGCTGGAAATAATTCACCCCTCCACTTT	TRBV10-3	-	TRBJ1-6	-
CSVANFSGANVLTF	TGCAGCGTCGCAAATTTCTCTGGGGCCAACGTCCTGACTTTC	TRBV29-1	few	TRBJ2-6	-
CASSSIPWNTEAFF	TGTGCCAGCAGCTCAATCCCATGGAACACTGAAGCTTTCTTT	TRBV7-2	few	TRBJ1-1	-
CSAKLPGLTGRLSYEQYF	TGCAGTGCTAAGCTCCCGGGACTGACGGGACGACTCTCCTACGAGCAGTACTTC	TRBV20-1	many	TRBJ2-7	-
CASSLGQEEF	TGTGCTAGCAGCTTAGGGCAGGAGGAATTT	TRBV7-7	many	TRBJ1-4	-
CASSYEGGGNSPLHF	TGTGCCAGCAGTTACGAGGGGGGGGGTAATTCACCCCTCCACTTT	TRBV6-5	many	TRBJ1-6	-
CASSPSGGSGNTIYF	TGTGCCAGCAGCCCGTCCGGTGGCTCTGGAAACACCATATATTTT	TRBV11-2	-	TRBJ1-3	-
CASSQGGASEKLFF	TGCGCCAGCAGCCAAGGAGGGGCCTCTGAAAAACTGTTTTTT	TRBV4-3	few	TRBJ1-4	-
CASSFRYSNQPQHF	TGTGCCAGCAGTTTCCGGTATAGCAATCAGCCCCAGCATTTT	TRBV27	many	TRBJ1-5	-
CASSSPTSGGAGNEQFF	TGTGCCAGCAGCTCTCCGACTAGCGGGGGGGCGGGTAATGAGCAGTTCTTC	TRBV7-2	-	TRBJ2-1	TRBD2
CASSPNNFALASYHTDTQYF	TGTGCCAGCAGCCCAAACAACTTTGCCTTGGCCAGTTATCACACAGATACGCAGTATTTT	TRBV7-2	many	TRBJ2-3	-
CASSLNPHLRGVQETQYF	TGCGCCAGCAGCTTAAACCCACACCTACGTGGGGTACAAGAGACCCAGTACTTC	TRBV5-1	few	TRBJ2-5	-
CASKGAWHTDTQYF	TGTGCCAGCAAGGGGGCCTGGCACACAGATACGCAGTATTTT	TRBV7-2	many	TRBJ2-3	TRBD1
CASSVAPRGEDTQYF	TGTGCCAGCAGCGTAGCTCCGCGGGGGGAGGATACGCAGTATTTT	TRBV9	-	TRBJ2-3	TRBD2
CASMEIRRGRRLNEAFF	TGTGCCAGCATGGAGATTAGGAGGGGGCGAAGGTTGAATGAAGCTTTCTTT	TRBV6-2/TRBV6-3	-	TRBJ1-1	TRBD1
CASGLVSGTGRNIQYF	TGTGCTAGTGGTTTGGTATCAGGGACAGGAAGGAACATTCAGTACTTC	TRBV12-5	-	TRBJ2-4	TRBD1
CASSLASYGYTF	TGTGCCAGCAGCTTGGCTTCTTATGGCTACACCTTC	TRBV5-4	many	TRBJ1-2	-
CASSATGVQETQYF	TGTGCCAGCAGCGCTACCGGGGTTCAGGAGACCCAGTACTTC	TRBV5-6	-	TRBJ2-5	-
CASSVNSGARPDTQYF	TGTGCCAGCAGCGTTAATAGCGGGGCCCGCCCAGATACGCAGTATTTT	TRBV7-6	many	TRBJ2-3	TRBD2
CASSQDTAEDTQYF	TGCGCCAGCAGCCAAGATACAGCGGAGGATACGCAGTATTTT	TRBV4-3	few	TRBJ2-3	-
CASSPTANYGYTF	TGTGCCAGCAGTCCAACAGCGAACTATGGCTACACCTTC	TRBV6-6	many	TRBJ1-2	-
CASSVGVGVYNTIYF	TGTGCCAGCAGCGTGGGGGTAGGGGTTTACAACACCATATATTTT	TRBV9	many	TRBJ1-3	-
CSVPGAGNTIYF	TGCAGCGTTCCGGGGGCTGGAAACACCATATATTTT	TRBV29-1	-	TRBJ1-3	-
CASSGRDTYSNQPQHF	TGCGCCAGCAGTGGCCGGGACACTTATAGCAATCAGCCCCAGCATTTT	TRBV23-1	-	TRBJ1-5	-
CSAPILGEQYF	TGCAGTGCTCCAATTCTAGGCGAGCAGTACTTC	TRBV20-1	few	TRBJ2-7	-
CSAFPGTGGSLNTGELFF	TGCAGTGCTTTTCCCGGGACAGGGGGCTCGTTGAACACCGGGGAGCTGTTTTTT	TRBV20-1	few	TRBJ2-2	TRBD1
CASSRQVSGNTIYF	TGTGCCAGCAGCAGACAGGTCTCTGGAAACACCATATATTTT	TRBV5-6	-	TRBJ1-3	-
CSARLRGLGEQYF	TGCAGTGCTAGGCTTCGGGGATTGGGCGAGCAGTACTTC	TRBV20-1	few	TRBJ2-7	-
CASSLAGATNEQFF	TGTGCCAGCAGTTTAGCGGGGGCCACCAATGAGCAGTTCTTC	TRBV12-3/TRBV12-4	many	TRBJ2-1	-
CSAGKLQGINQPQHF	TGCAGTGCTGGAAAATTACAGGGGATTAATCAGCCCCAGCATTTT	TRBV20-1	many	TRBJ1-5	TRBD1
CSAPFGGFANVLTF	TGCAGTGCCCCGTTTGGGGGGTTTGCCAACGTCCTGACTTTC	TRBV20-1	many	TRBJ2-6	-
CASSQGGLRKYF	TGTGCCAGCAGCCAAGGGGGGTTACGAAAGTACTTC	TRBV3-1	few	TRBJ2-7	-
CASSPGQPIMNTEAFF	TGTGCCAGCAGCCCGGGACAGCCGATAATGAACACTGAAGCTTTCTTT	TRBV5-5	many	TRBJ1-1	TRBD1
CASSQSKDANYGYTF	TGTGCCAGCTCACAATCCAAGGACGCTAACTATGGCTACACCTTC	TRBV18	many	TRBJ1-2	-
CASSLSVDRLNQPQHF	TGTGCCAGCAGCTTAAGTGTGGACAGATTAAATCAGCCCCAGCATTTT	TRBV7-2	many	TRBJ1-5	-